Following are 9 T cell receptor beta chains from one sample sequenced in a study of T cell repertoires in cytomegalovirus infection. No antigens are known for them. TCRdb re-called the reads through MiXCR, storing one row per CDR3 protein. The sample carries 800,000 to 950,000 distinct CDR3 sequences, around a third recorded once. Sequenced material: cultured CD8+ T cells from PBMCs, taken from culture after CMV antigen stimulation. The source of these receptors is a human donor in good health (CMV status not recorded). Some clones in this sample may be carry-over from other donors' samples.

J is TRBJ1-1 and V is TRBV19; 7 bases fit TRBD1. Germline CDR1 LNHDA, CDR2 SQIVND (reference sequence). V lost 0 bases to trimming and J lost 0 bases; unmatched junction nucleotides: 4. This CDR3 contains 16 residues. The CDR3: CASSIDTGALNTEAFF. CDR3 nucleotides: TGTGCCAGTAGTATAGACACAGGGGCCCTGAACACTGAAGCTTTCTTT.

This clonotype has more than one count but fewer than ten. The chain links TRBV6-5 to TRBJ2-7; 9 nucleotides agree with TRBD1. The trim removed 9 bases at V and 3 bases at J, leaving 18 bases unmatched. This CDR3 spans 17 amino acids. Germline CDR1 is MNHEY and CDR2 is SVGAGI. CDR3 bases: TGTGCCAGGACCGTTAACTACCGGGACAGGGAATTCTACGAGCAGTACGTC. Translated: CARTVNYRDREFYEQYV.

In its sample, this clonotype was seen many times. The rearrangement uses TRBV6-1 and TRBJ1-4; no clear D. Germline V gene data show CDR1 as MNHNS and CDR2 as SASEGT. Trimming cost V 0 bases and J 0 bases, with 8 bases left between them. This CDR3 region has 16 residues. As DNA, the CDR3 is TGTGCCAGCAGTGAAGCGATGGATGCAACTAATGAAAAACTGTTTTTT. Its protein is CASSEAMDATNEKLFF.

With respect to this clonotype: This could be a read error, since a much larger clone is one nucleotide away. This chain uses TRBV12-3 or TRBV12-4 with TRBJ2-5; TRBD2 matches at 9 bases. The V and J ends lost 7 bases and 4 bases, in that order; junction bases with no gene match: 19. The CDR3 is 18 amino acids. The CDR3 loop reads CASTFELVVRGGGETQYF. The CDR3 DNA is TGTGCCAGCACCTTTGAATTGGTTGTGCGGGGGGGCGGAGAGACCCAGTACTTC.

The chain links TRBV27 to TRBJ2-7, with TRBD1 matching 9 bases. CDR3 length: 15 residues. Trimming at V came to 5 bases and at J to 3 bases, leaving 8 bases not matched to a gene. The germline CDR1 and CDR2 sequences are MNHEY and SMNVEV (reference sequence). The CDR3 nucleotides read TGTGCCAGCAGTCCCCCGGGACAGGGAATCTACGAGCAGTACTTC. Residues: CASSPPGQGIYEQYF.

V usage is TRBV2 and J usage is TRBJ2-1, with D tentatively TRBD1 (6 bases). This CDR3 is built from 12 residues. Trimming shortened V by 10 bases and J by 5 bases, and 12 bases separated the two germline ends. Germline CDR1 is SNHLY and CDR2 is FYNNEI. In DNA, the CDR3 is TGTGCCACCGAGGGGGAAGACAATGAGCAGTTCTTC. It is translated as CATEGEDNEQFF.

The J gene is TRBJ2-7, the V gene TRBV5-1; 11 nucleotides agree with TRBD1. CDR1 is SGHRS and CDR2 is YFSETQ in the germline V gene. The CDR3 extends over 15 amino acids. Trimming removed 4 bases from V and 3 bases from J; junction bases left unmatched: 6. The CDR3 DNA reads TGCGCCAGCAGCACCGGGACAGGGGGTCTCTACGAGCAGTACTTC. Its translation: CASSTGTGGLYEQYF.

This sequence joins TRBV12-3 or TRBV12-4 and TRBJ2-5; tentatively, D is TRBD1 (5 bases). Trimming pared 4 bases from V and 3 bases from J, leaving 15 bases between. This CDR3 spans 15 amino acids. The CDR3 loop is CASSSSQDPKETQYF. The CDR3 DNA sequence: TGTGCCAGCAGTTCGTCACAGGACCCTAAAGAGACCCAGTACTTC.

The chain links TRBV19 to TRBJ1-1, with TRBD1 matching 7 bases. The CDR3 is 14 amino acids. V was pared by 3 bases and J by 4 bases, with 5 bases of the junction left unmatched. Germline lookup yields CDR1 LNHDA and CDR2 SQIVND (reference sequence). The CDR3 DNA sequence: TGTGCCAGTAGTATTTCGACAGGGCCCACTGAAGCTTTCTTT. Protein: CASSISTGPTEAFF. Using reference TRBV19 and TRBJ1-1 for the parts outside the CDR3, the full variable domain is DGGITQSPKYLFRKEGQNVTLSCEQNLNHDAMYWYRQDPGQGLRLIYYSQIVNDFQKGDIAEGYSVSREKKESFPLTVTSAQKNPTAFYLCASSISTGPTEAFFGQGTRLTVV.